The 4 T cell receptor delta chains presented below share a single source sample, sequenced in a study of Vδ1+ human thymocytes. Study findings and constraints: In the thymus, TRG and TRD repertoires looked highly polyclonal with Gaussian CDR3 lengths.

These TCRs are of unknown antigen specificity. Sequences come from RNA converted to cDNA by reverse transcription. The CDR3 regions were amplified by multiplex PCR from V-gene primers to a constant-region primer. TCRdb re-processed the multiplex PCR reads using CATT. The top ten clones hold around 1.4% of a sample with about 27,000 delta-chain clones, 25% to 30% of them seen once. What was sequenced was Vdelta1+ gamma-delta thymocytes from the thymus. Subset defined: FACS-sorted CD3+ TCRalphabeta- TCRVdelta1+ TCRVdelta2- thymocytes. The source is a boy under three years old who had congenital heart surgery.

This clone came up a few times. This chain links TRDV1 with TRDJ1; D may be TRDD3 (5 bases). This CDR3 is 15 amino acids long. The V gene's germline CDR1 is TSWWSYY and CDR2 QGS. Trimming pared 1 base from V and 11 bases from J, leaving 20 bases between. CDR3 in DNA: TGTGCTCTTGGGGAACACCCGAGGGGGCCTATGTTGCTCATCTTT. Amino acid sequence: CALGEHPRGPMLLIF.

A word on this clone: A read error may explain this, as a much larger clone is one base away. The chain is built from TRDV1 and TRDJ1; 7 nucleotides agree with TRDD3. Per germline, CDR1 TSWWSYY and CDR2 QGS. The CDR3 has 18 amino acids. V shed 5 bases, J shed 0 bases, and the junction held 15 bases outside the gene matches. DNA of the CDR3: TGTGCTCTTGGGAATTCCCCCCCTGGGGGTAAATACACCGATAAACTCATCTTT. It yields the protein CALGNSPPGGKYTDKLIF.

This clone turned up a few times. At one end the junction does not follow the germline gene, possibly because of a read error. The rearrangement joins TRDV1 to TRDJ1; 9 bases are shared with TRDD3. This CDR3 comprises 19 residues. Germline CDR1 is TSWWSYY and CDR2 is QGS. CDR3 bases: TGTGCTCTTGGGGAAGCCGCTACTGGGGGACACAGTAGGTCCGATAAACCCATCTTT. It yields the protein CALGEAATGGHSRSDKPIF.

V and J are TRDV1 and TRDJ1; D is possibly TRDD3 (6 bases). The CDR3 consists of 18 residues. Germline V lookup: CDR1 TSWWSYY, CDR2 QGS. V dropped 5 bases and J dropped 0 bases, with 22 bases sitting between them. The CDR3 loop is CALGTLGRGSPYTDKLIF. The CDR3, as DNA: TGTGCTCTTGGGACCCTGGGGAGGGGCTCACCGTACACCGATAAACTCATCTTT.